Presented here are 14 T cell receptor beta chains from one specimen sequenced in a study of cytomegalovirus exposure and HLA in healthy donors. PCR amplification relied on 60 Vbeta primers (plus 13 Jbeta primers). Here immunoSEQ multiplex PCR was the method, and the copy in TCRdb shows in-frame clones only, minus some. The sample includes fewer than 200,000 clones, about 83% of them seen just once. Sequencing was done on a sample of PBMCs. The receptor set was obtained from a female donor in good health and CMV-seronegative.

The rearrangement joins TRBV7-6 to TRBJ1-3; 7 bases map to TRBD1. With 1 base clipped from V and 4 bases from J, the junction kept 10 bases outside the gene matches. The CDR3 length is 17 residues. Germline CDR1 and CDR2: SGHVS and FNYEAQ. The CDR3 spells CASSLEGQINLGNTIYF. Here the CDR3 DNA reads TGTGCCAGCAGCTTAGAGGGACAGATTAATCTGGGAAACACCATATATTTT.

This chain links TRBV2 with TRBJ2-1; the D is unclear. Trimming pared 7 bases from V and 0 bases from J, leaving 13 bases between. Looked up from germline, CDR1 is SNHLY and CDR2 is FYNNEI. The CDR3 totals 15 residues. CDR3 sequence reads: CASKERRFSYNEQFF. The CDR3 DNA sequence: TGTGCCAGCAAGGAGCGTCGGTTCTCCTACAATGAGCAGTTCTTC.

J is TRBJ2-7 and V is TRBV18; TRBD2 agrees at 7 bases. V lost 2 bases, J lost 6 bases, and 10 bases stayed unmatched. In germline, CDR1 is KGHSH, CDR2 LQKENI. CDR3 length equals 15 residues. The CDR3 DNA follows: TGTGCCAGCTCACCAATCTTCGGGGAGGGTCGCGAGCAGTACTTC. Protein sequence: CASSPIFGEGREQYF.

This clone has only one observation. V and J are TRBV12-5 and TRBJ2-5; 9 nucleotides match TRBD2. The CDR3 totals 16 residues. J was trimmed by 7 bases and V by 7 bases; bases with no gene match: 16. Germline assignment: CDR1 LGHNT and CDR2 FRNRAP. CDR3 coding DNA: TGTGCTAGTGCCCTCGTAGGTAGCGGGAGAGTTAGGACCCAGTACTTC. Translated: CASALVGSGRVRTQYF.

The V call is TRBV11-2, the J call TRBJ2-5, with TRBD2 as a possible D gene (6 bases). The germline V and J ends were trimmed by 1 base and 5 bases, with 8 bases remaining between them. The CDR3 runs 13 residues. Germline V lookup: CDR1 SGHAT, CDR2 FQNNGV. Here the CDR3 DNA reads TGTGCCAGCAGCTTAGTGGAGGGGGAGACCCAGTACTTC. Protein product: CASSLVEGETQYF.

The J gene is TRBJ2-1, the V gene TRBV19, with D possibly TRBD2 on 5 matching bases. V lost 3 bases to trimming and J lost 9 bases, with 12 bases between them. Germline CDR1 is LNHDA and CDR2 is SQIVND (reference sequence). The CDR3 has 13 amino acids. The CDR3 DNA reads TGTGCCAGTAGTATTGATAGCGACGGTGAGCAGTTCTTC. It translates to CASSIDSDGEQFF. Drawing the rest from reference TRBV19 and TRBJ2-1, the complete variable domain is DGGITQSPKYLFRKEGQNVTLSCEQNLNHDAMYWYRQDPGQGLRLIYYSQIVNDFQKGDIAEGYSVSREKKESFPLTVTSAQKNPTAFYLCASSIDSDGEQFFGPGTRLTVL.

The V call is TRBV5-3, the J call TRBJ2-6, with 7 bases identical to TRBD1. TRBV5-3 is an ORF; its function is uncertain. The trim removed 4 bases at V and 1 base at J, leaving 17 bases unmatched. This CDR3 region has 20 residues. DNA for the CDR3: TGTGCCAGAAGCGATTACCGGGACAGAATAGTGAAATCTGGGGCCAACGTCCTGACTTTC. Encoded protein: CARSDYRDRIVKSGANVLTF.

This sequence joins TRBV21-1 and TRBJ1-3; the D call of TRBD1 is as the table states it, not checked on the DNA. TRBV21-1 is given as a pseudogene. This CDR3 is 18 amino acids long. The CDR3 region is CASNPGQGVVVVGNTIYF. The CDR3, as DNA: TGTGCCAGCAACCCGGGACAGGGGGTGGTAGTCGTAGGAAACACCATATATTTT.

In regard to this clone: Other DNA sequences from this sample encode an identical CDR3 as well. The rearrangement uses TRBV5-1 and TRBJ2-7; 10 bases line up with TRBD1. Losses at the gene ends were 1 base for V and 1 base for J; bases not matched to a gene: 2. CDR1 is SGHRS and CDR2 is YFSETQ in the germline V gene. The CDR3 is made up of 15 amino acids. In nucleotides, the CDR3 is TGCGCCAGCAGCTTGTCGGGACAGGGGTCCTACGAGCAGTACTTC. Protein sequence: CASSLSGQGSYEQYF.

J is TRBJ2-5 and V is TRBV2; TRBD2 matches at 12 bases. Germline V lookup: CDR1 SNHLY, CDR2 FYNNEI. The CDR3 contains 16 residues. The junction had 10 bases not matched to a gene; V was cut back by 6 bases and J by 5 bases. The CDR3 DNA is TGTGCCAGCAGGCGGGCTAGCGGGGGGGCCGGGGAGACCCAGTACTTC. Its translation: CASRRASGGAGETQYF.

The gene calls are TRBV5-6 and TRBJ2-7; TRBD1 aligns across 7 bases. Germline CDR1 SGHDT, CDR2 YYEEEE. V dropped 2 bases and J dropped 5; count of bases not matched to a gene: 4. The CDR3 is made up of 13 amino acids. The CDR3 nucleotides are TGTGCCAGCAGCTTCGACAGGGTAGACGAGCAGTACTTC. Translation gives CASSFDRVDEQYF.

The chain joins TRBV4-2 to TRBJ1-5; TRBD1 matches 7 bases. CDR1 is LGHNA, CDR2 YNFKEQ, per germline. There are 16 residues in the CDR3. Trimming took 2 bases from V and 7 from J; bases not matched to a gene: 11. DNA for the CDR3: TGTGCCAGCAGCCAATACCGGGACAGTATTGACCAGCCCCAGCATTTT. Encoded protein: CASSQYRDSIDQPQHF.

The chain has TRBV7-6 and TRBJ2-2; no reliable D call. In germline, CDR1 is SGHVS, CDR2 FNYEAQ. V was pared by 5 bases and J by 4 bases, with 8 bases between. The CDR3 is 13 residues long. In DNA form, the CDR3 reads TGTGCCAGCAGCCAATTTCCCACCGGGGAGCTGTTTTTT. Translated: CASSQFPTGELFF.

The V and J genes are TRBV29-1 and TRBJ2-7; the match to TRBD2 covers 7 bases. Germline lookup yields CDR1 SQVTM and CDR2 ANQGSEA. The CDR3 sequence is 13 residues long. Trimming cost V 7 bases and J 0 bases; bases outside gene matches: 6. CDR3 DNA: TGCAGCGGGCGGGGGTCAAGCTCCTACGAGCAGTACTTC. Protein: CSGRGSSSYEQYF.